A selection of T cell receptor beta chains follows, all from one sample in a study of CD8 T cells in ankylosing spondylitis. TCRdb itself ran the 5' RACE reads through MiXCR, one entry per CDR3 protein. The profile shows roughly 130,000 distinct CDR3 sequences, roughly 8.3% of them singletons. The sequenced sample consisted of synovial fluid, either unsorted or a sorted T cell fraction (not recorded which). These receptors were collected from a male donor with ankylosing spondylitis. The CDR3 runs from the conserved cysteine through the conserved F or W. D genes are given only for firm matches. The size field is filled for only some rows; it gives once, few, many or a size class.

v_call	d_call	clone_size	j_call	cdr3_aa	cdr3_nt
TRBV6-1	-	-	TRBJ2-2	CASSGGAGYTGELFF	TGTGCCAGCAGTGGCGGGGCAGGATACACCGGGGAGCTGTTTTTT
TRBV19	-	once	TRBJ2-1	CASSIEAREQFF	TGTGCCAGTAGTATAGAGGCCCGGGAGCAGTTCTTC
TRBV6-2/TRBV6-3	-	many	TRBJ2-2	CASSYNRGWNTGELFF	TGTGCCAGCAGTTATAATCGGGGCTGGAACACCGGGGAGCTGTTTTTT
TRBV20-1	-	-	TRBJ2-2	CSARDRSSRGTGELFF	TGCAGTGCTAGAGATCGGTCTAGCCGAGGCACCGGGGAGCTGTTTTTT
TRBV20-1	-	many	TRBJ2-7	CSARDLGGRGRLYEQYF	TGCAGTGCTAGAGATCTGGGTGGCAGGGGTAGACTCTACGAGCAGTACTTC
TRBV5-1	-	few	TRBJ1-1	CASSIGQNTEAFF	TGCGCCAGCAGCATTGGACAGAACACTGAAGCTTTCTTT
TRBV25-1	TRBD1	many	TRBJ2-3	CASTRTQGDSTDTQYF	TGTGCCAGCACCCGTACCCAGGGGGATTCCACAGATACGCAGTATTTT
TRBV6-5	-	-	TRBJ1-2	CASSYVTGLGNGYTF	TGTGCCAGCAGTTACGTAACAGGGCTGGGTAATGGCTACACCTTC
TRBV7-2	TRBD1	-	TRBJ2-7	CASSRSGTAVSYEQYF	TGTGCCAGCAGCCGCTCTGGGACAGCAGTCTCCTACGAGCAGTACTTC
TRBV3-1	TRBD1	few	TRBJ1-2	CASSRTGGIYGYTF	TGTGCCAGCAGCCGGACAGGAGGAATCTATGGCTACACCTTC
TRBV12-3/TRBV12-4	-	few	TRBJ1-1	CASSSPRRSVTAFF	TGTGCCAGCAGTTCCCCGCGGCGGTCGGTTACGGCTTTCTTT